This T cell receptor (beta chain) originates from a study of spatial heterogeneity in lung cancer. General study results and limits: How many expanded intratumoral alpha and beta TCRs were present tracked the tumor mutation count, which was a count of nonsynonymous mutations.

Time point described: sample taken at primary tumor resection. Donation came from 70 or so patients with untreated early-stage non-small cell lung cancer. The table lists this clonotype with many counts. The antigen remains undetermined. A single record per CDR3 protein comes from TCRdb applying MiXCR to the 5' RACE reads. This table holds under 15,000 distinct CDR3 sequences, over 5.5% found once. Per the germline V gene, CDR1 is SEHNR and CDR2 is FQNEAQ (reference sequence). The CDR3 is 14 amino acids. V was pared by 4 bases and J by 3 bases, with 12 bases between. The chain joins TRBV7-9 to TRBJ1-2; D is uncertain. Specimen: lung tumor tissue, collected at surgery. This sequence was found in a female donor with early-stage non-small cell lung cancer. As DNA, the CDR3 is TGTGCCAGCAGCTCAATTTCGGTAGACTATGGCTACACCTTC. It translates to CASSSISVDYGYTF.